One and the same sample provided the 3 T cell receptor beta chains below, sequenced in a study of T-cell memory formation after mild COVID-19. TCRdb used MiXCR to reprocess the 5' RACE reads, holding one entry per CDR3 protein. This sample yields about 210,000 distinct CDR3 sequences, of which around 30% are seen a single time; about an eighth belongs to the top ten. The sequenced sample consisted of PBMCs or a T cell subset sorted from them (not recorded which). The receptors were sampled from an adult woman who had mild COVID-19 (a few samples of this study predate the infection). Cell type and time point are not known.

The gene calls are TRBV5-1 and TRBJ1-1, with 10 bases identical to TRBD1. V gave up 4 bases and J gave up 3 bases; unmatched junction bases: 6. The CDR3 has 15 amino acids. CDR1 SGHRS and CDR2 YFSETQ come from the germline V gene. The CDR3 is CASSRTGGWDTEAFF. Here the CDR3 DNA reads TGCGCCAGCAGCCGGACAGGGGGGTGGGACACTGAAGCTTTCTTT.

This clonotype was counted a few times. V is TRBV24-1 and J is TRBJ1-2; unclear D gene. The CDR3 totals 13 residues. The ends were cut back, 3 bases at V and 5 bases at J, with 9 bases in the middle. Per the germline V gene, CDR1 is KGHDR and CDR2 is SFDVKD. The CDR3 reads CATSDGVRYGYTF. CDR3 in DNA: TGTGCCACCAGTGATGGGGTTCGGTATGGCTACACCTTC.

There are many counts of this clonotype. This rearrangement joins TRBV29-1 to TRBJ2-7, with TRBD2 matching over 8 bases. The germline gives CDR1 SQVTM, CDR2 ANQGSEA. The CDR3 totals 13 residues. Trimming cost V 5 bases and J 6 bases; bases outside gene matches: 9. CDR3 protein: CSVHYAGGGEQYF. The CDR3 DNA reads as TGCAGCGTTCACTATGCGGGGGGTGGCGAGCAGTACTTC.